This TCR beta chain emerged from a study of blood T cell repertoires in COVID-19. V gave up 1 base and J gave up 0 bases, with 4 bases separating them. CDR3 size: 13 residues. Per the germline V gene, CDR1 is GTSNPN and CDR2 is SVGIG (reference sequence). Assay used: immunoSEQ multiplex PCR; TCRdb lists only in-frame clones, some missing. This sample carries fewer than 300,000 clones, 80% to 90% of them seen once, and the ten largest clones take roughly 5.9%. The chain couples TRBV30 to TRBJ1-5; D ambiguous. This receptor was identified in a woman aged 50 to 65 with COVID-19, enrolled during active disease. Source material: peripheral blood. The CDR3 sequence is CAWSDSSNQPQHF. Here the CDR3 DNA reads TGTGCCTGGAGTGACAGTAGCAATCAGCCCCAGCATTTT.